A single sample is the source of the 3 T cell receptor beta chains below, sequenced in a study of blood T cell repertoires in COVID-19. Using immunoSEQ multiplex PCR, the repertoire was profiled, and TCRdb retains in-frame clones only, with some absent. Among some 300,000 clones listed, approximately 86% were seen once. The sample consisted of peripheral blood. These receptors originate from a woman in her 70s with COVID-19, enrolled during active disease.

The CDR3 coding sequence is TGCGCCAGCAGCGGGGGGGCTTCGAACACTGAAGCTTTCTTT. This encodes CASSGGASNTEAFF. This chain links TRBV5-1 with TRBJ1-1; a weak D match, TRBD1 (6 bases). V lost 4 bases to trimming and J lost 1 base, with 11 bases between them. The CDR3 has 14 residues. Germline V lookup: CDR1 SGHRS, CDR2 YFSETQ. Full variable domain (outside the CDR3, taken from reference TRBV5-1 and TRBJ1-1): KAGVTQTPRYLIKTRGQQVTLSCSPISGHRSVSWYQQTPGQGLQFLFEYFSETQRNKGNFPGRFSGRQFSNSRSEMNVSTLELGDSALYLCASSGGASNTEAFFGQGTRLTVV.

The chain recombines TRBV7-8 with TRBJ2-1; D not resolved. The CDR3 has 13 amino acids. V lost 1 base and J 5 bases, leaving 6 bases between the germline ends. Germline-derived CDR1 and CDR2 are SGHVS and FQNEAQ. The CDR3 loop reads CASSLEQHNEQFF. CDR3 coding DNA: TGTGCCAGCAGCTTAGAACAGCACAATGAGCAGTTCTTC.

V is TRBV7-9 and J is TRBJ1-2; a possible D gene is TRBD1 (6 bases). Trimming removed 1 base from V and 7 bases from J, with 13 bases in between. The CDR3 contains 14 residues. The germline V gene has CDR1 SEHNR and CDR2 FQNEAQ (reference sequence). CDR3 amino acids: CASSLDVEQGGYTF. The CDR3 DNA reads as TGTGCCAGCAGCTTAGACGTAGAACAGGGTGGCTACACCTTC.